This TCR beta chain comes out of a study of blood T cell repertoires in COVID-19. Overall study context: The United States, Italy and Spain supplied acute and convalescent COVID-19 samples. From T cells, B-cell-depleted T cells, or PBMCs came the material, which was cDNA or gDNA.

Per the original data handling: Cell counts per sample came from amplifying reference gene primers. Sequencing was performed with immunoSEQ multiplex PCR; in TCRdb, only in-frame clones are kept and a portion is missing. From that table come the V and J calls and clone size; the DNA was used to work out D and trimming. Altogether 150,000 to 200,000 clones are present, more than 85% being singletons, with the ten largest covering approximately 2.1%. The clonotype originates from a man aged 70-80 years with active or convalescent COVID-19. The specimen sequenced was peripheral blood.

The CDR3 sequence: CATSRGAGTGGYEQYF. In DNA, the CDR3 is TGTGCCACCAGCAGAGGAGCCGGGACAGGGGGATACGAGCAGTACTTC. The chain couples TRBV15 to TRBJ2-7; 11 nucleotides match TRBD1. CDR3 length: 16 amino acids. J was trimmed by 4 bases and V by 1 base; bases with no gene match: 6. Per germline, CDR1 LNHNV and CDR2 YYDKDF (reference sequence). Combining the CDR3 with reference TRBV15 and TRBJ2-7 gives the whole variable domain DAMVIQNPRYQVTQFGKPVTLSCSQTLNHNVMYWYQQKSSQAPKLLFHYYDKDFNNEADTPDNFQSRRPNTSFCFLDIRSPGLGDTAMYLCATSRGAGTGGYEQYFGPGTRLTVT.